Included here is one T cell receptor beta chain sequence, with context. The data derive from a study of blood T cell repertoires in COVID-19. V trimming: 7 bases; J trimming: 5 bases; junction bases outside the gene matches: 6. There are 14 residues in the CDR3. Germline lookup yields CDR1 KGHDR and CDR2 SFDVKD. Data came from immunoSEQ multiplex PCR; TCRdb stores just in-frame clones and leaves some out. The sample contains over 130,000 clones, 80% to 90% of which appear only once. The receptor's source is a man in his sixties with active or convalescent COVID-19. The sequencing input was peripheral blood. This chain joins TRBV24-1 and TRBJ1-2, with 10 positions matching TRBD1. This CDR3 is CATSPRDRGYGYTF. CDR3 sequence (DNA): TGTGCCACCAGCCCAAGGGACAGGGGATATGGCTACACCTTC.